The 4 T cell receptor beta chains given below trace back to one sample, sequenced in a study of blood T cell repertoires in COVID-19. The assay was immunoSEQ multiplex PCR, and TCRdb's table has in-frame clones only and misses some. The table includes about 140,000 clones, under 80% detected once. The sample comprised peripheral blood. These receptors originate from an elderly man with acute or convalescent COVID-19.

The chain has TRBV9 and TRBJ2-3, with TRBD2 matching 10 bases. The germline CDR1 and CDR2 sequences are SGDLS and YYNGEE. Losses at the gene ends were 0 bases for V and 0 bases for J; bases not matched to a gene: 7. The CDR3 has 18 amino acids. The CDR3 reads CASSVGTSGTSSTDTQYF. CDR3 DNA sequence: TGTGCCAGCAGCGTAGGGACTAGCGGTACCTCTAGCACAGATACGCAGTATTTT.

The J gene is TRBJ1-1, the V gene TRBV6-1; D possibly corresponds to TRBD1 (6 bases). This CDR3 is 15 amino acids long. Germline V gene data show CDR1 as MNHNS and CDR2 as SASEGT. Trimming cost V 2 bases and J 5 bases, with 15 bases left between them. This chain's CDR3 is CASSERGGLRTEAFF. DNA of the CDR3: TGTGCCAGCAGTGAAAGGGGGGGCTTGAGGACTGAAGCTTTCTTT.

The CDR3 nucleotides read TGTGCCAGCAGCACCCTTAGAGGCACAGATACGCAGTATTTT. Translated: CASSTLRGTDTQYF. The chain uses TRBV7-2 and TRBJ2-3; no reliable D call. Germline CDR1 and CDR2: SGHTA and FQGNSA. The CDR3 is made up of 14 amino acids. Trimming removed 5 bases at V and 1 base at J, with 10 bases between. The variable domain in full, completed from reference TRBV7-2 and TRBJ2-3, reads GAGVSQSPSNKVTEKGKDVELRCDPISGHTALYWYRQSLGQGLEFLIYFQGNSAPDKSGLPSDRFSAERTGGSVSTLTIQRTQQEDSAVYLCASSTLRGTDTQYFGPGTRLTVL.

The CDR3 nucleotides read TGCGCCAGCAGCACCGCGGCGGGGGGCCTCACAGATACGCAGTATTTT. Protein: CASSTAAGGLTDTQYF. The chain has TRBV5-1 and TRBJ2-3; 8 nucleotides align to TRBD2. The CDR3 covers 16 residues. CDR1 and CDR2 (germline): SGHRS, YFSETQ. The trim removed 4 bases at V and 2 bases at J, leaving 9 bases unmatched.